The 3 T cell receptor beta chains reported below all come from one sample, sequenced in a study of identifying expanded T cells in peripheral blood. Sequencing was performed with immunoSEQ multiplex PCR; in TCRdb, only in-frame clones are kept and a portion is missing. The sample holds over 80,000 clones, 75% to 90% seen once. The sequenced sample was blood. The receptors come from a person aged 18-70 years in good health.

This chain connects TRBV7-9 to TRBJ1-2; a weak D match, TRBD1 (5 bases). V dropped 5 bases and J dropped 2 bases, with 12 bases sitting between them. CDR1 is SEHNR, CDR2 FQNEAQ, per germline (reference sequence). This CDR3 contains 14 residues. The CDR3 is CASSPWGSNYGYTF. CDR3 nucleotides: TGTGCCAGCAGCCCCTGGGGGTCCAACTATGGCTACACCTTC.

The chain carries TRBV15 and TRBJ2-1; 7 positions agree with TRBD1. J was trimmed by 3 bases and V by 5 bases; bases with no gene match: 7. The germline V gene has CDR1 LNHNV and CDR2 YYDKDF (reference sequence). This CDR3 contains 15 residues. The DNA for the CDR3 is TGTGCCACCAGCGCTCCCAGGACAGGCTACAATGAGCAGTTCTTC. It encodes CATSAPRTGYNEQFF.

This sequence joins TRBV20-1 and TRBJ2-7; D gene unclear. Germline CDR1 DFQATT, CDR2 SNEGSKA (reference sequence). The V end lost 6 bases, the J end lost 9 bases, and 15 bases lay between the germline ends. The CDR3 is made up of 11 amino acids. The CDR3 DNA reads TGCAGTGCCCCGAGTAACAGTCGGCAGTACTTC. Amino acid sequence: CSAPSNSRQYF.